The 14 T cell receptor beta chains below were found in one sample sequenced in a study of blood T cell repertoires in COVID-19. Assay: immunoSEQ multiplex PCR; the TCRdb copy retains only in-frame clones and omits some. The sample yields under 350,000 clones, around 86% seen once. Sequencing input: PBMCs or T cells enriched from blood (not recorded which). The receptors were gathered from a woman between 40 and 55 years old with acute COVID-19.

The V gene is TRBV5-4, the J gene TRBJ2-2, with unresolved D. Germline V gives CDR1 SGHNT, CDR2 YYREEE (reference sequence). The CDR3 is made up of 13 amino acids. The ends were cut back, 0 bases at V and 3 bases at J, with 3 bases in the middle. As DNA, the CDR3 is TGTGCCAGCAGCTTGGACTACACCGGGGAGCTGTTTTTT. It is translated as CASSLDYTGELFF.

The chain uses TRBV28 and TRBJ2-5, with 8 positions matching TRBD1. The germline V gene encodes CDR1 MDHEN and CDR2 SYDVKM. After removal of 7 bases from V and 5 bases from J, the junction contained 9 bases not matched to a gene. This CDR3 has 14 amino acids. The CDR3 spells CASIPGQGWETQYF. The CDR3 region has the DNA TGTGCCAGCATCCCCGGACAGGGTTGGGAGACCCAGTACTTC.

The V gene is TRBV2, the J gene TRBJ1-1; D remains unclear. There are 13 residues in the CDR3. The V end lost 5 bases, the J end lost 5 bases, and 12 bases lay between the germline ends. The germline V gene encodes CDR1 SNHLY and CDR2 FYNNEI. The CDR3 region is CASSFGYSTEAFF. CDR3 coding DNA: TGTGCCAGCAGTTTTGGCTACAGTACTGAAGCTTTCTTT.

The chain joins TRBV29-1 to TRBJ1-5, with 9 positions matching TRBD1. V was clipped by 5 bases and J by 6 bases; unmatched bases: 8. The CDR3 sequence is 14 residues long. From germline, CDR1 is SQVTM and CDR2 ANQGSEA. As DNA, the CDR3 is TGCAGCGTTTCCTCCGGGACAGGGTTTCAGCCCCAGCATTTT. Translating gives CSVSSGTGFQPQHF.

The J gene is TRBJ1-5, the V gene TRBV6-2 or TRBV6-3, with a tentative D call TRBD1 (5 bases). The germline gives CDR1 MNHEY, CDR2 SVGEGT. CDR3 length equals 13 residues. V shed 2 bases and J shed 5 bases, with 7 bases lying between them. The CDR3 is CASSYTRDQPQHF. The CDR3 coding sequence is TGTGCCAGCAGTTACACCAGGGATCAGCCCCAGCATTTT.

The chain combines TRBV28 with TRBJ1-6; D call uncertain. CDR1 and CDR2 from the germline V gene are MDHEN and SYDVKM. Trimming took off 5 bases at V and 12 bases at J, with 11 bases between the two ends. The CDR3 is 12 amino acids. The CDR3 sequence is CASSLTTQPLHF. The CDR3 DNA reads as TGTGCCAGCAGTCTAACTACACAACCCCTCCACTTT.

In its sample, this clone was seen a few times. Within the sample, other DNA sequences also encode this same CDR3. The chain employs TRBV18 and TRBJ1-2; 8 nucleotides align to TRBD1. Trimming took 2 bases from V and 4 from J; bases not matched to a gene: 0. Looked up from germline, CDR1 is KGHSH and CDR2 is LQKENI. This CDR3 spans 13 amino acids. CDR3 sequence (DNA): TGTGCCAGCTCACCAGACAGGGGCTATGGCTACACCTTC. Translating gives CASSPDRGYGYTF.

V usage is TRBV14 and J usage is TRBJ1-1; D possibly corresponds to TRBD1 (6 bases). This CDR3 contains 17 residues. Trimming took off 3 bases at V and 0 bases at J, with 17 bases between the two ends. Germline CDR1 and CDR2: SGHDN and FVKESK. The chain's CDR3 is CASSHPGHGLMNTEAFF. The CDR3 nucleotides are TGTGCCAGCAGCCACCCGGGACACGGCTTGATGAACACTGAAGCTTTCTTT.

CDR3 amino acids: CASSFLPSGRATSYEQFF. The CDR3 DNA sequence: TGTGCCAGCAGCTTCTTACCTAGCGGGAGGGCCACGTCGTATGAGCAGTTCTTC. This chain uses TRBV7-9 with TRBJ2-1; 12 bases line up with TRBD2. The length of the CDR3 is 18 residues. J lost 8 bases, V lost 3 bases, and 14 bases had no gene match. Germline CDR1 and CDR2: SEHNR and FQNEAQ (reference sequence). The whole variable domain, filled in from reference TRBV7-9 and TRBJ2-1, reads DTGVSQNPRHKITKRGQNVTFRCDPISEHNRLYWYRQTLGQGPEFLTYFQNEAQLEKSRLLSDRFSAERPKGSFSTLEIQRTEQGDSAMYLCASSFLPSGRATSYEQFFGPGTRLTVL.

This chain connects TRBV9 to TRBJ1-1; weak D call: TRBD1 (6 bases). The CDR3 runs to 15 residues. V shed 4 bases and J shed 1 base, with 14 bases lying between them. Germline CDR1 and CDR2: SGDLS and YYNGEE. CDR3 region: CASSKQGQTNTEAFF. The DNA of the CDR3 is TGTGCCAGCAGCAAACAAGGACAGACGAACACTGAAGCTTTCTTT.

This clone was found once. This CDR3 is CASSLAGTERGNTIYF. CDR3 coding DNA: TGCGCCAGCAGCTTGGCTGGGACAGAAAGAGGAAACACCATATATTTT. The chain joins TRBV5-1 to TRBJ1-3; 7 bases fit TRBD1. The CDR3 consists of 16 residues. Germline V gives CDR1 SGHRS, CDR2 YFSETQ. Trimming at V came to 0 bases and at J to 4 bases, leaving 7 bases not matched to a gene.

The CDR3 spells CASSLDEAVYGYTF. DNA for the CDR3: TGTGCCAGCAGCTTGGACGAAGCTGTGTATGGCTACACCTTC. The rearrangement uses TRBV5-6 and TRBJ1-2; no clear D gene. The V end lost 0 bases, the J end lost 5 bases, and 11 bases lay between the germline ends. Germline-derived CDR1 and CDR2 are SGHDT and YYEEEE. The CDR3 is 14 residues long.

The V and J genes are TRBV4-3 and TRBJ2-3; possible D gene TRBD1, 5 bases. CDR3 length: 15 amino acids. Per the germline V gene, CDR1 is LGHNA and CDR2 is YSLEER. Trimming took 0 bases from V and 2 from J, leaving 9 bases between them. The CDR3 bases are TGCGCCAGCAGCCAAGACAGGGTAGACACAGATACGCAGTATTTT. Its protein product is CASSQDRVDTDTQYF.

This chain links TRBV11-1 with TRBJ2-5, with 13 bases fitting TRBD2. The germline V gene encodes CDR1 SGHAT and CDR2 FQDESV (reference sequence). With 5 bases clipped from V and 6 bases from J, the junction kept 9 bases outside the gene matches. The CDR3 runs 16 residues. CDR3 protein: CASSITSGGVTKTQYF. As DNA, the CDR3 is TGTGCCAGCAGCATTACTAGCGGGGGGGTTACAAAGACCCAGTACTTC.